The clone carrying this T cell receptor beta chain has just one count. Its antigen is as yet unknown. Some clones are missing from TCRdb's copy, which holds only in-frame ones; the method was immunoSEQ multiplex PCR. The table lists 30,000 to 35,000 clones, roughly nine tenths of them singletons. The sample is drawn from a study of T cell responses to AZD1222 COVID-19 vaccine. Findings of the study overall: Variant regions that are unmutated are reportedly the target of nearly half of spike-specific TCRs.

This CDR3 is 15 amino acids long. Trimming took off 5 bases at V and 4 bases at J, with 14 bases between the two ends. The germline V gene encodes CDR1 SGHNT and CDR2 YENEEA. The chain combines TRBV11-3 with TRBJ2-2; tentative D call: TRBD1 (6 bases). The source of this sequence is an adult in good health. The sample here was peripheral blood, taken on day 0 of AZD1222 vaccination. The DNA for the CDR3 is TGTGCCAGCAGCGGAGTGGGGGCGGCCACCGGGGAGCTGTTTTTT. It encodes CASSGVGAATGELFF.